This T cell receptor (beta chain) comes out of a study of T cell repertoires in cytomegalovirus infection. Study-wide findings and caveats: It was HLA-C-restricted CMV-specific TCR beta clonotypes that dominated the response ex vivo.

This clonotype was seen more than once but under ten times. The target antigen is unknown. Looked up from germline, CDR1 is LGHNA and CDR2 is YNFKEQ. The ends were cut back, 0 bases at V and 8 bases at J, with 4 bases in the middle. The CDR3 has 12 residues. TCRdb passed the reads through MiXCR, listing each CDR3 protein once. This table has some 500,000 distinct CDR3 sequences, over 35% appearing once. The rearrangement uses TRBV4-2 and TRBJ1-4; no reliable D call. The material sequenced was cultured PBMCs, taken from culture after CMV antigen stimulation. The sequence came from a human donor in good health (CMV status not recorded). Some clones in this sample may be carry-over from other donors' samples. CDR3: CASSQEGEKLFF. CDR3 nucleotides: TGTGCCAGCAGCCAAGAGGGGGAAAAACTGTTTTTT.